Shown below are 7 T cell receptor beta chains from a single sample sequenced in a study of glioma-infiltrating T cells. The iRepertoire nested amplicon-rescue multiplex PCR amplified TCR alpha and beta CDR3s from RNA. One entry per CDR3 protein results from TCRdb running MiXCR on the multiplex PCR reads. The sample has roughly 42,000 distinct CDR3 sequences; approximately 20% are singletons. Sequenced material: glioma tissue, nonneoplastic brain tissue, or PBMCs (not recorded which). All receptors come from a human donor with low-grade glioma or glioblastoma, undergoing nonglioma brain surgery, or in good health (not recorded which).

This clonotype was seen at least ten times. CDR3: CATSDFERSGYTF. In nucleotides, the CDR3 is TGTGCCACCAGTGATTTCGAAAGAAGTGGCTACACCTTC. This rearrangement joins TRBV24-1 to TRBJ1-2; D uncertain. Trimming cost V 1 base and J 7 bases, with 9 bases left between them. The germline V gene has CDR1 KGHDR and CDR2 SFDVKD. This CDR3 comprises 13 residues.

This clonotype has a count of ten or more. This chain uses TRBV5-1 with TRBJ1-1; possible D gene TRBD1, 5 bases. CDR3 length: 14 amino acids. V was cut by 6 bases and J by 2 bases, with 14 bases left in between. Germline CDR1 and CDR2: SGHRS and YFSETQ. CDR3 residues: CASTVPGGNTEAFF. The CDR3, as DNA: TGCGCCAGCACTGTTCCTGGGGGTAACACTGAAGCTTTCTTT.

The sample holds a few counts of this clonotype. V gene TRBV6-1 combines with J gene TRBJ2-7; the match to TRBD2 covers 8 bases. With 6 bases clipped from V and 2 bases from J, the junction kept 9 bases outside the gene matches. CDR1 and CDR2 (germline): MNHNS, SASEGT. The CDR3 is 15 residues long. Here the CDR3 DNA reads TGTGCCAGCAGCCGTGACGGGGGGGGCCCCTACGAGCAGTACGTC. Its translation: CASSRDGGGPYEQYV.

The V and J genes are TRBV29-1 and TRBJ1-1, with D perhaps matching TRBD1 (6 bases). Germline V gives CDR1 SQVTM, CDR2 ANQGSEA. V dropped 4 bases and J dropped 0 bases, with 12 bases sitting between them. The CDR3 is 14 amino acids. CDR3 residues: CSVGVRGMNTEAFF. The CDR3 DNA sequence: TGCAGCGTTGGGGTAAGGGGGATGAACACTGAAGCTTTCTTT.

This clonotype has ten or more counts. The CDR3 sequence: CASSPQYGQGGNEQFF. In nucleotides, the CDR3 is TGTGCCAGCAGCCCGCAATACGGACAGGGAGGGAATGAGCAGTTCTTC. The chain recombines TRBV7-9 with TRBJ2-1; D may be TRBD1 (8 bases). The CDR3 runs 16 residues. V dropped 5 bases and J dropped 7 bases, with 21 bases sitting between them. Germline V gives CDR1 SEHNR, CDR2 FQNEAQ (reference sequence).

Notes on this clonotype: An end of the junction does not agree with germline; a read error may underlie this. The genes are TRBV27 and TRBJ1-5; TRBD1 matches at 8 bases. The CDR3 covers 14 residues. Germline loops: CDR1 MNHEY, CDR2 SMNVEV (reference sequence). The CDR3 reads CTSSPDRGMRPQHF. The CDR3 DNA sequence: TGTACCAGCAGCCCTGACAGGGGTATGCGGCCCCAGCATTTT.

The genes are TRBV5-1 and TRBJ2-7, with TRBD1 as a possible D gene (5 bases). The germline V gene has CDR1 SGHRS and CDR2 YFSETQ. Trimming stripped 0 bases from V and 0 bases from J, with 10 bases between. The CDR3 consists of 15 residues. The CDR3 sequence is CASSLVGHSSYEQYF. In DNA form, the CDR3 reads TGCGCCAGCAGCTTGGTCGGACACAGCTCCTACGAGCAGTACTTC.